Each of the 20 T cell receptor beta chains below was sequenced from the same sample in a study of shared clonotypes between healthy human individuals. Assay: immunoSEQ multiplex PCR; the TCRdb copy retains only in-frame clones and omits some. Among over 150,000 clones listed, around 63% were seen once. Material for sequencing was memory CD4+ T cells sorted from blood. Subset here: CD45RA-negative fraction. The receptor source for this set is a man aged 25-45 years in good health.

This clone has a handful of counts. The genes are TRBV25-1 and TRBJ2-1, with TRBD1 matching over 7 bases. V lost 5 bases and J lost 5; bases outside the gene matches: 9. CDR1 is MGHDK, CDR2 SYGVNS, per germline. The CDR3 sequence is 15 residues long. The CDR3 DNA sequence: TGTGCCAGCAGTACATCCCGGGACAGTGACAATGAGCAGTTCTTC. It encodes CASSTSRDSDNEQFF.

This chain uses TRBV14 with TRBJ1-2; D uncertain. Germline V gene lookup returns CDR1 SGHDN and CDR2 FVKESK. V gave up 0 bases and J gave up 6 bases, with 14 bases separating them. The CDR3 is made up of 15 amino acids. The CDR3 DNA sequence: TGTGCCAGCAGCCAAGAACTCCGCCCCGCTAATGGCTACACCTTC. Its translation: CASSQELRPANGYTF.

The chain has TRBV5-4 and TRBJ2-6; D gene ambiguous. The germline CDR1 and CDR2 sequences are SGHNT and YYREEE (reference sequence). This CDR3 has 15 amino acids. V shed 3 bases and J shed 0 bases, with 7 bases lying between them. The CDR3 region has the DNA TGTGCCAGCAGCTCTTACAGCTCTGGGGCCAACGTCCTGACTTTC. It specifies CASSSYSSGANVLTF.

This clone was recorded once. The gene calls are TRBV6-5 and TRBJ2-7, with TRBD2 identical over 7 bases. The CDR3 totals 14 residues. Losses at the gene ends were 6 bases for V and 2 bases for J; bases not matched to a gene: 7. Germline V gene lookup returns CDR1 MNHEY and CDR2 SVGAGI. CDR3 residues: CASRASSGAYEQYF. CDR3 bases: TGTGCCAGCAGAGCTTCTAGCGGAGCCTACGAGCAGTACTTC.

The CDR3 coding sequence is TGCGCCAGCAGTGAGTCGAGCGGGAGTTGGACAGATACGCAGTATTTT. This gives the protein CASSESSGSWTDTQYF. V usage is TRBV10-2 and J usage is TRBJ2-3, with TRBD2 identical over 8 bases. The germline V gene encodes CDR1 WSHSY and CDR2 SAAADI. Unmatched junction bases numbered 5, after V lost 0 bases and J lost 3 bases. CDR3 size: 16 residues.

Only a few counts were recorded for this clone. The CDR3 coding sequence is TGTGCCAGCAGGACCGATCAACAGGGGAGGGGGTATAGCAATCAGCCCCAGCATTTT. As protein: CASRTDQQGRGYSNQPQHF. The chain uses TRBV28 and TRBJ1-5, with 7 nucleotides matching TRBD1. Trimming at V came to 6 bases and at J to 0 bases, leaving 17 bases not matched to a gene. The CDR3 consists of 19 residues. CDR1 and CDR2 (germline): MDHEN, SYDVKM.

This sequence joins TRBV2 and TRBJ1-5; D remains ambiguous. CDR3 size: 14 residues. V dropped 6 bases and J dropped 4 bases, with 13 bases sitting between them. Germline CDR1 reads SNHLY; CDR2 reads FYNNEI. The CDR3 is CASSADLVNQPQHF. As DNA, the CDR3 is TGTGCCAGCAGCGCGGATCTTGTGAATCAGCCCCAGCATTTT.

The rearrangement links TRBV27 to TRBJ2-1; 12 bases fit TRBD2. The CDR3 extends over 15 amino acids. Germline V gives CDR1 MNHEY, CDR2 SMNVEV (reference sequence). V dropped 6 bases and J dropped 8; count of bases not matched to a gene: 8. The CDR3 protein is CASSFRRTSGDEQFF. CDR3 nucleotide sequence: TGTGCCAGCAGCTTCCGCAGGACTAGCGGGGATGAGCAGTTCTTC.

The chain combines TRBV20-1 with TRBJ2-7; unclear D gene. The CDR3 runs to 11 residues. Trimming took off 3 bases at V and 7 bases at J, with 10 bases between the two ends. Per the germline V gene, CDR1 is DFQATT and CDR2 is SNEGSKA (reference sequence). The CDR3 loop is CSASRGAEQYF. The CDR3 DNA is TGCAGTGCTAGCCGTGGCGCAGAGCAGTACTTC.

The V and J genes are TRBV7-2 and TRBJ2-1; 8 bases map to TRBD2. CDR1 and CDR2 (germline): SGHTA, FQGNSA. The trim removed 3 bases at V and 0 bases at J, leaving 4 bases unmatched. The CDR3 totals 16 residues. This CDR3 is CASSLFGTSSYNEQFF. CDR3 coding DNA: TGTGCCAGCAGCTTGTTTGGGACTAGCTCCTACAATGAGCAGTTCTTC.

This rearrangement joins TRBV30 to TRBJ1-5, with D tentatively TRBD1 (5 bases). Germline V gene data show CDR1 as GTSNPN and CDR2 as SVGIG (reference sequence). The ends were cut back, 2 bases at V and 3 bases at J, with 17 bases in the middle. The CDR3 extends over 16 amino acids. CDR3 nucleotide sequence: TGTGCCTGGAGTCCCTCATCGGGGGTTTCCAATCAGCCCCAGCATTTT. Its translation is CAWSPSSGVSNQPQHF.

This clone was counted a few times. The chain employs TRBV7-8 and TRBJ1-1; no clear D. Germline V gene sequence: CDR1 SGHVS, CDR2 FQNEAQ. Trimming left V 0 bases short and J 5 bases short, with 10 bases between. The CDR3 runs 14 residues. CDR3 sequence reads: CASSLAGYGTEAFF. The CDR3, as DNA: TGTGCCAGCAGCTTAGCGGGCTACGGGACTGAAGCTTTCTTT.

The gene calls are TRBV15 and TRBJ2-3; D uncertain. V dropped 1 base and J dropped 6 bases, with 11 bases sitting between them. The CDR3 extends over 14 amino acids. Germline-derived CDR1 and CDR2 are LNHNV and YYDKDF (reference sequence). The CDR3 sequence: CATSRGVLGDTQYF. CDR3 sequence (DNA): TGTGCCACCAGCAGAGGTGTACTGGGGGATACGCAGTATTTT. Combining the CDR3 with reference TRBV15 and TRBJ2-3 gives the whole variable domain DAMVIQNPRYQVTQFGKPVTLSCSQTLNHNVMYWYQQKSSQAPKLLFHYYDKDFNNEADTPDNFQSRRPNTSFCFLDIRSPGLGDTAMYLCATSRGVLGDTQYFGPGTRLTVL.

The J gene is TRBJ2-7, the V gene TRBV7-8; D is uncertain. Germline CDR1 SGHVS, CDR2 FQNEAQ. The length of the CDR3 is 12 residues. V shed 1 base and J shed 2 bases, with 3 bases lying between them. For the CDR3, the DNA is TGTGCCAGCAGCTTAGGCACCTACGAGCAGTACTTC. Translated, it gives CASSLGTYEQYF.

V and J are TRBV11-3 and TRBJ2-1; D perhaps matches TRBD2 (7 bases). V shed 4 bases and J shed 5 bases, with 18 bases lying between them. The CDR3 runs 16 residues. CDR1 is SGHNT, CDR2 YENEEA, per germline. This chain's CDR3 is CASSSSGASGNNEQFF. As DNA, the CDR3 is TGTGCCAGCAGCTCCTCAGGGGCTAGCGGCAACAATGAGCAGTTCTTC.

CDR3 amino acids: CATDRKPNYGYTF. The CDR3 coding sequence is TGTGCCACTGACAGAAAACCTAACTATGGCTACACCTTC. The chain couples TRBV6-1 to TRBJ1-2, with D possibly TRBD1 on 5 matching bases. Trimming removed 10 bases at V and 0 bases at J, with 12 bases between. Germline V gene lookup returns CDR1 MNHNS and CDR2 SASEGT. The CDR3 consists of 13 residues.

The genes are TRBV28 and TRBJ2-7; 7 positions agree with TRBD1. The CDR3 is 13 residues long. From germline, CDR1 is MDHEN and CDR2 SYDVKM. With 3 bases clipped from V and 3 bases from J, the junction kept 2 bases outside the gene matches. The CDR3 sequence: CASSLDRYYEQYF. As DNA, the CDR3 is TGTGCCAGCAGTTTGGACAGGTACTACGAGCAGTACTTC.

The V call is TRBV9, the J call TRBJ2-5, with a weak D call TRBD1 (5 bases). The germline gives CDR1 SGDLS, CDR2 YYNGEE. V was cut by 3 bases and J by 0 bases, with 18 bases left in between. CDR3 length: 17 residues. CDR3 nucleotide sequence: TGTGCCAGCAGCGCCGCAAGATTAGGGGATTACCAAGAGACCCAGTACTTC. It translates to CASSAARLGDYQETQYF.

The table lists this clone with many counts. J is TRBJ1-3 and V is TRBV5-8, with D possibly being TRBD1 (5 bases). The ends were cut back, 0 bases at V and 1 base at J, with 14 bases in the middle. Germline V gives CDR1 SGHTS, CDR2 YDEGEE. CDR3 length equals 17 residues. The CDR3 DNA follows: TGTGCCAGCAGCTTGGCCGCACCAGGGCCGTCTGGAAACACCATATATTTT. Translation: CASSLAAPGPSGNTIYF.

The CDR3 is CASSLDAGGSGDEQFF. The CDR3 region has the DNA TGTGCCAGCAGCTTAGATGCGGGCGGGAGCGGAGATGAGCAGTTCTTC. The V and J genes are TRBV11-2 and TRBJ2-1; 7 bases are shared with TRBD2. From germline, CDR1 is SGHAT and CDR2 FQNNGV. The CDR3 sequence is 16 residues long. V trimming: 0 bases; J trimming: 8 bases; junction bases outside the gene matches: 10.